This TCR beta chain was found in a study of a mutant IDH1 vaccine in newly diagnosed glioma. The overall study: Treated patients, averaging approximately 40 years, were 62.5% male and roughly 40% female.

In the case of this clone: What it binds is not known.

The CDR3 contains 16 residues. V shed 3 bases and J 0 bases; nucleotides not matched to a gene: 8. Germline V gene lookup returns CDR1 LGHNA and CDR2 YNFKEQ. TCRdb keeps only in-frame clones here, not all; method: immunoSEQ multiplex PCR. The table includes tens of thousands of clones, 70% to 85% detected once. The time point was: week 47, end of study. Vaccinated patients received 300 ug of mutant IDH1 20-mer peptide per dose, with topical imiquimod. This material consisted of PBMCs, taken from a glioma patient whose treatment included an IDH1 peptide vaccine. This TCR was sampled from a woman in her 30s with glioma. Some clones in this sample may be carry-over from other donors' samples. The chain links TRBV4-2 to TRBJ2-7, with 7 bases aligning to TRBD1. In nucleotides, the CDR3 is TGTGCCAGCAGCCAGAAGCGACAGGGAAGCTCCTACGAGCAGTACTTC. Translation: CASSQKRQGSSYEQYF.